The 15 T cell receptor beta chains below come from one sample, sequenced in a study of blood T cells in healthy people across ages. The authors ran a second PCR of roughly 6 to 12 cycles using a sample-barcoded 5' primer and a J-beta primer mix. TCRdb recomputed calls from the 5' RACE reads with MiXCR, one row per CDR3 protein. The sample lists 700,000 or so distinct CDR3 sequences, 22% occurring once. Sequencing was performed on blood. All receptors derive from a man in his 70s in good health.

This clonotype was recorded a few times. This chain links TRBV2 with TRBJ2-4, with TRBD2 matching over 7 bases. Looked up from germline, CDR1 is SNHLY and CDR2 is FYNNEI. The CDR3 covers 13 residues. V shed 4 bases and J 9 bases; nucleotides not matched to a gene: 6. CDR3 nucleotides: TGTGCCAGCAGTGTAAAAGGGGAGGGCATTCAGTACTTC. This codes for CASSVKGEGIQYF.

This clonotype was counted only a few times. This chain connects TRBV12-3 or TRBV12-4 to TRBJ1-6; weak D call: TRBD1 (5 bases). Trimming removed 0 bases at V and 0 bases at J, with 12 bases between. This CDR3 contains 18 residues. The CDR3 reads CASSLAYRTGSYNSPLHF. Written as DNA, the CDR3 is TGTGCCAGCAGTTTAGCGTATAGAACAGGCTCCTATAATTCACCCCTCCACTTT.

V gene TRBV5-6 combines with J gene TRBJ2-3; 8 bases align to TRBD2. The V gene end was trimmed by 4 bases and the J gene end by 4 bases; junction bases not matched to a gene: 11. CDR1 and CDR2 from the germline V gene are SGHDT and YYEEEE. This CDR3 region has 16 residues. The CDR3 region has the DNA TGTGCCAGCAGCCGTCCCGGGACTAGTCGCGCAGATACGCAGTATTTT. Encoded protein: CASSRPGTSRADTQYF.

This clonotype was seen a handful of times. The chain's CDR3 is CASSPPSSVYEQYF. The CDR3 DNA follows: TGTGCCAGCTCACCACCGTCCTCCGTCTACGAGCAGTACTTC. The chain joins TRBV18 to TRBJ2-5; D gene ambiguous. Matching the DNA end better, TRBJ2-7 makes the J call doubtful. This CDR3 spans 14 amino acids. Germline V CDR1 and CDR2: KGHSH, LQKENI.

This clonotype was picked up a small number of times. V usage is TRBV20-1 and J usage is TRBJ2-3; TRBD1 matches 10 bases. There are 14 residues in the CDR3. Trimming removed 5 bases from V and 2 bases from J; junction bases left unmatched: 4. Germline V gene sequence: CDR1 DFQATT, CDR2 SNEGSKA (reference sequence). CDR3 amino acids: CSAGGQGNTDTQYF. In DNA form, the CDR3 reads TGCAGTGCTGGGGGACAGGGGAACACAGATACGCAGTATTTT.

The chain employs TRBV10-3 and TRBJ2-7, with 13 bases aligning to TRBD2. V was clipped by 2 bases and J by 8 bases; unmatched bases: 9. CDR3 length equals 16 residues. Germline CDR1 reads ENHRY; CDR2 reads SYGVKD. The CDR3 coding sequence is TGTGCCATCAGTGAGAGACTAGCGGGAGGAACCCACAAGCAGTACTTC. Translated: CAISERLAGGTHKQYF.

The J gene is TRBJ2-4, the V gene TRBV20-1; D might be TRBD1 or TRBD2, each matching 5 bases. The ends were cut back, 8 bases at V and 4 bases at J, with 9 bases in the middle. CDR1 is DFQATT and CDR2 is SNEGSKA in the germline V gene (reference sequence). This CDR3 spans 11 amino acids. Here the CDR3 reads CSTGQKNIQYF. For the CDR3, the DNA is TGCAGTACGGGGCAGAAAAACATTCAGTACTTC.

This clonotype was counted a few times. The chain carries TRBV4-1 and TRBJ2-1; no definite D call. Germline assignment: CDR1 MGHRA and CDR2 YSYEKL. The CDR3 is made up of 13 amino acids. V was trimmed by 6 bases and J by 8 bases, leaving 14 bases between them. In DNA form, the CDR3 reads TGCGCCAGCAGACCCGATACTGGCGATGAGCAGTTCTTC. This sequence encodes CASRPDTGDEQFF.

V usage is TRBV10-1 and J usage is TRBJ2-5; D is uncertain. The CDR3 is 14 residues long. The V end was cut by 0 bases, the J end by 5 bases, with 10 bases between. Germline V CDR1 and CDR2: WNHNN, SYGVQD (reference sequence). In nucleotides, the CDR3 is TGCGCCAGCAGTGAGTCCGGCCTTGGGGAGACCCAGTACTTC. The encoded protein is CASSESGLGETQYF.

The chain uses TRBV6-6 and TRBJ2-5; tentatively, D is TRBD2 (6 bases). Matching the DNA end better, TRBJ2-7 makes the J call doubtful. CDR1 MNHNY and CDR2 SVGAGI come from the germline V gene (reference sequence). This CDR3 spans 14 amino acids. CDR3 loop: CASSYGSGAYEQYF. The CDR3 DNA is TGTGCCAGCAGTTACGGTTCGGGGGCCTACGAGCAGTACTTC.

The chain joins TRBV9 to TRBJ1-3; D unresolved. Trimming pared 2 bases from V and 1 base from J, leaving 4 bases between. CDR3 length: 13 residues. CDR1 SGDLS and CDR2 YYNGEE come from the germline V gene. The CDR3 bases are TGTGCCAGCAGCGTGAATTCTGGAAACACCATATATTTT. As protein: CASSVNSGNTIYF.

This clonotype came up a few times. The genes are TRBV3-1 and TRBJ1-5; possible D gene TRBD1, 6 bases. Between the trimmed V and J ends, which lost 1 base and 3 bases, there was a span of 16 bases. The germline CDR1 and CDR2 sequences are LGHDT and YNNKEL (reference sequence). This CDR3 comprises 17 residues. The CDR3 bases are TGTGCCAGCAGCCAAGTAAGGGGGGGGGAGCCCAATCAGCCCCAGCATTTT. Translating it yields CASSQVRGGEPNQPQHF.

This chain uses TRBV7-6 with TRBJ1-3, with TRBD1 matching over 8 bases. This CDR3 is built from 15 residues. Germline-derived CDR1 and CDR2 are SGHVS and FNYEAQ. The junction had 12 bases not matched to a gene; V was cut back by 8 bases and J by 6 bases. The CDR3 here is CASGSQGVLQNTIYF. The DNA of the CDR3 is TGTGCCAGCGGGTCACAGGGGGTCCTACAAAACACCATATATTTT.

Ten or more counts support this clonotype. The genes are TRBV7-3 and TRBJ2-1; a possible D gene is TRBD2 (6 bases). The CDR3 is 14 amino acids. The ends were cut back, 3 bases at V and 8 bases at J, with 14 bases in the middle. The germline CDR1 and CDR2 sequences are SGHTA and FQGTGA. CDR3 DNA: TGTGCCAGCAGCTTCGGGACTCCCCCCGATGAGCAGTTCTTC. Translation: CASSFGTPPDEQFF.

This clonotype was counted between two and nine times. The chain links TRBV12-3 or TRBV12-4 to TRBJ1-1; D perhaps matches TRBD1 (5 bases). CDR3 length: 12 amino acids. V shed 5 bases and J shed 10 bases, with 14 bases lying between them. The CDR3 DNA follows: TGTGCCAGCAGTCCAGTGGGGGGTTTAGCTTTCTTT. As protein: CASSPVGGLAFF.